Following are 9 T cell receptor beta chains from one sample sequenced in a study of T cells in localized non-small cell lung cancer. This table comes from immunoSEQ multiplex PCR, and its TCRdb copy is limited to in-frame clones, with some not included. The table has fewer than 4,500 clones, around 40% seen once. This material consisted of lung tumor tissue, taken before any cancer treatment. The receptors here all came from a male donor older than 55 with stage I lung adenocarcinoma.

This clone has just a few counts. V usage is TRBV6-8 and J usage is TRBJ2-3; D ambiguous. The germline V and J ends were trimmed by 6 bases and 0 bases, with 13 bases remaining between them. Germline CDR1 and CDR2: MNHGY and SAAAGT. The CDR3 totals 15 residues. The CDR3 DNA reads as TGTGCCAGCAGGAATAGCCCTACTAGCACAGATACGCAGTATTTT. This sequence encodes CASRNSPTSTDTQYF.

This rearrangement joins TRBV28 to TRBJ1-2, with a tentative D call TRBD1 (6 bases). V gave up 2 bases and J gave up 5 bases, with 12 bases separating them. Germline CDR1 and CDR2: MDHEN and SYDVKM. The CDR3 spans 14 residues. Here the CDR3 DNA reads TGTGCCAGCAGTTTAGGGGGCGCCGGATATGGCTACACCTTC. Amino acid sequence: CASSLGGAGYGYTF.

The genes are TRBV18 and TRBJ2-2; D is perhaps TRBD2 (5 bases). Per germline, CDR1 KGHSH and CDR2 LQKENI. V lost 8 bases and J 1 base, leaving 11 bases between the germline ends. The CDR3 has 14 residues. The CDR3 loop is CASDWAGNTGELFF. The CDR3 DNA follows: TGTGCCAGCGATTGGGCGGGGAACACCGGGGAGCTGTTTTTT. Using reference TRBV18 and TRBJ2-2 for the parts outside the CDR3, the full variable domain is NAGVMQNPRHLVRRRGQEARLRCSPMKGHSHVYWYRQLPEEGLKFMVYLQKENIIDESGMPKERFSAEFPKEGPSILRIQQVVRGDSAAYFCASDWAGNTGELFFGEGSRLTVL.

The chain employs TRBV10-1 and TRBJ2-2, with a weak D call TRBD2 (5 bases). The CDR3 is made up of 14 amino acids. The germline V gene encodes CDR1 WNHNN and CDR2 SYGVQD (reference sequence). Trimming left V 3 bases short and J 3 bases short, with 8 bases between. CDR3 bases: TGCGCCAGCAGTGATACGAGGGACACCGGGGAGCTGTTTTTT. This translates into CASSDTRDTGELFF.

This clone has only a few counts. The CDR3 is CSVAQALLRNEQFF. DNA of the CDR3: TGCAGCGTTGCACAGGCACTCTTGCGAAATGAGCAGTTCTTC. The rearrangement joins TRBV29-1 to TRBJ2-1; weak D call: TRBD1 (5 bases). Germline V gives CDR1 SQVTM, CDR2 ANQGSEA. The ends were cut back, 4 bases at V and 7 bases at J, with 17 bases in the middle. The length of the CDR3 is 14 residues.

This clone appeared a few times. The chain couples TRBV6-8 to TRBJ1-1; a possible D gene is TRBD1 (6 bases). In germline, CDR1 is MNHGY, CDR2 SAAAGT. V was trimmed by 10 bases and J by 3 bases, leaving 15 bases between them. CDR3 length: 13 amino acids. The CDR3 is CAIGGRIDTEAFF. The CDR3 region has the DNA TGTGCCATCGGGGGCAGGATCGACACTGAAGCTTTCTTT.

For the CDR3, the DNA is TGTGCCAGTACTAAGACAGGGGTACTGGCTGAAGCTTTCTTT. Translating it yields CASTKTGVLAEAFF. This rearrangement joins TRBV19 to TRBJ1-1, with 8 bases matching TRBD1. Germline V gene lookup returns CDR1 LNHDA and CDR2 SQIVND (reference sequence). This CDR3 comprises 14 residues. The V and J ends lost 7 bases and 6 bases, in that order; junction bases with no gene match: 10.

This clone turned up a few times. This chain links TRBV11-3 with TRBJ2-1, with 10 bases lining up with TRBD2. Germline trimming cut 5 bases from V and 4 bases from J; bases unmatched to any gene: 2. This CDR3 contains 14 residues. Germline-derived CDR1 and CDR2 are SGHNT and YENEEA. CDR3 amino acids: CASSPSGRYNEQFF. As DNA, the CDR3 is TGTGCCAGCAGCCCTAGCGGGAGATACAATGAGCAGTTCTTC. Using reference TRBV11-3 and TRBJ2-1 for the parts outside the CDR3, the full variable domain is EAGVVQSPRYKIIEKKQPVAFWCNPISGHNTLYWYLQNLGQGPELLIRYENEEAVDDSQLPKDRFSAERLKGVDSTLKIQPAELGDSAVYLCASSPSGRYNEQFFGPGTRLTVL.

This clone was observed a few times. This chain uses TRBV19 with TRBJ1-4; D unresolved. Germline CDR1 LNHDA, CDR2 SQIVND (reference sequence). The CDR3 runs 11 residues. The V gene lost 7 bases and the J gene lost 6 bases, with 6 bases spanning the gap. In nucleotides, the CDR3 is TGTGCCAGTACGGATGATGAAAAACTGTTTTTT. Its protein product is CASTDDEKLFF.